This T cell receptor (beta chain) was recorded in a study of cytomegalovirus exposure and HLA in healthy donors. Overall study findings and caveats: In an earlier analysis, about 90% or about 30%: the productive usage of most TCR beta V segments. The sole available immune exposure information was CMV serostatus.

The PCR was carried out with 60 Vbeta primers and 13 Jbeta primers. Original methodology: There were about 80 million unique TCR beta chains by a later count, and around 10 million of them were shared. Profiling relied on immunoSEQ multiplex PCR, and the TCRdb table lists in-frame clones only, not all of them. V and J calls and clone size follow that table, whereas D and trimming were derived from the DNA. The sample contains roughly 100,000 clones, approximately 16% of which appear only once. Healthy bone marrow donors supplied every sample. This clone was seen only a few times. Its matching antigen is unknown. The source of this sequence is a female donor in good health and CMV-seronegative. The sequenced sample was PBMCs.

CDR3 nucleotides: TGTGCCAGCAGCCACCTAAACAGGGGAAACTATGGCTACACCTTC. As protein: CASSHLNRGNYGYTF. The gene calls are TRBV6-6 and TRBJ1-2, with 7 positions matching TRBD1. The germline V gene has CDR1 MNHNY and CDR2 SVGAGI (reference sequence). The V gene end was trimmed by 6 bases and the J gene end by 2 bases; junction bases not matched to a gene: 9. The CDR3 spans 15 residues.